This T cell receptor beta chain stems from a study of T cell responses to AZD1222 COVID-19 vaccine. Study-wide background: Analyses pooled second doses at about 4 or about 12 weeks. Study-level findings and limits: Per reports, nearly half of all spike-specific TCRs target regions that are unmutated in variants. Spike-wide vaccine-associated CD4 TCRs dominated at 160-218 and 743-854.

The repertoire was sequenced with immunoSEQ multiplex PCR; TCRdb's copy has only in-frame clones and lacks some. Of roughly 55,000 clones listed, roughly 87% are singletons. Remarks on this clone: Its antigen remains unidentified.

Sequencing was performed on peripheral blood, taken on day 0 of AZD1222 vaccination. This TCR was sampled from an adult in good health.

CDR3 residues: CASSLEGRMNQPQHF. CDR3 DNA: TGCGCCAGCAGCTTGGAGGGCAGGATGAATCAGCCCCAGCATTTT. The chain carries TRBV5-1 and TRBJ1-5; no clear D. This CDR3 comprises 15 residues. Germline lookup yields CDR1 SGHRS and CDR2 YFSETQ. The V gene lost 0 bases and the J gene lost 4 bases, with 11 bases spanning the gap.